Below are 2 T cell receptor beta chains sequenced from a single sample in a study of blood T cell repertoires in COVID-19. Sequenced by immunoSEQ multiplex PCR; TCRdb stores in-frame clones only, minus some. The top ten hold over 4% of the sample, which has 200,000 to 300,000 clones, around nine tenths seen once. The sequencing sample was made of peripheral blood. All receptors come from a woman in her sixties with COVID-19, enrolled during active disease.

The V call is TRBV19, the J call TRBJ2-3, with TRBD1 as a possible D gene (7 bases). Per germline, CDR1 LNHDA and CDR2 SQIVND (reference sequence). Deletions cut 3 bases from V and 1 base from J, with 11 bases between. The CDR3 runs to 15 residues. CDR3 DNA sequence: TGTGCCAGTAGTATTCAGGGGGGTGGCACAGATACGCAGTATTTT. It yields the protein CASSIQGGGTDTQYF.

The gene calls are TRBV5-1 and TRBJ2-7, with 7 bases aligning to TRBD2. CDR1 is SGHRS, CDR2 YFSETQ, per germline. V lost 5 bases, J lost 2 bases, and 10 bases stayed unmatched. The CDR3 runs to 15 residues. The CDR3 reads CASSTKGGVAYEQYF. The CDR3 bases are TGCGCCAGCAGTACCAAGGGAGGGGTGGCCTACGAGCAGTACTTC.